A selection of T cell receptor beta chains follows, all from one sample in a study of T-cell reconstitution after alpha-beta-depleted transplantation in children. In TCRdb, the PCR reads were re-called with MiXCR into one record per CDR3 protein. The sample includes 200,000 to 250,000 distinct CDR3 sequences, 12% of them seen just once. The sequencing here drew on PBMCs from the stem cell graft donor, taken from the stem cell graft. The receptors were gathered from a human donor who donated a stem cell graft to a child with acute lymphoblastic leukemia. Both conserved end residues are part of each CDR3. A D gene is named only where the DNA matches it firmly. The size entry is marked missing in some rows and otherwise reads once, few, many or a size class.

CASSLDPDRGRYTGELFF	TGCGCCAGCAGCTTGGATCCGGACAGGGGGCGATACACCGGGGAGCTGTTTTTT	TRBJ2-2	TRBV5-1	few	TRBD1
CASSARGSYNEQFF	TGTGCCAGTAGCGCGAGAGGGTCCTACAATGAGCAGTTCTTC	TRBJ2-1	TRBV19	many	-
CASSFVSGSHETQYF	TGTGCCAGCAGCTTCGTTAGCGGGAGTCATGAGACCCAGTACTTC	TRBJ2-5	TRBV7-6	many	TRBD2
CAISYRAFNDEQYF	TGTGCCATCAGTTACAGGGCCTTCAACGACGAGCAGTACTTC	TRBJ2-7	TRBV10-3	many	-
CAISESVSGGEYF	TGTGCCATCAGTGAGTCTGTATCAGGGGGCGAATATTTT	TRBJ2-3	TRBV10-3	many	TRBD1
CSARDLDRTNYGYTF	TGCAGTGCTAGAGATTTGGACAGGACGAACTATGGCTACACCTTC	TRBJ1-2	TRBV20-1	few	TRBD1
CASSPWISSGPYNEQFF	TGTGCCAGCAGCCCCTGGATCTCTAGCGGGCCCTACAATGAGCAGTTCTTC	TRBJ2-1	TRBV12-3/TRBV12-4	many	TRBD2
CASSLGLAEGELFF	TGTGCCAGCAGTTTAGGACTAGCTGAGGGGGAGCTGTTTTTT	TRBJ2-2	TRBV12-3/TRBV12-4	many	TRBD2
CASSYDRGPGGYTF	TGTGCCAGCAGTTACGACAGGGGGCCGGGTGGCTACACCTTC	TRBJ1-2	TRBV6-5	many	TRBD1
CASSRTDDSGTSGNNEQFF	TGTGCCAGCAGCCGTACCGACGACTCCGGGACTAGCGGAAACAATGAGCAGTTCTTC	TRBJ2-1	TRBV7-9	-	TRBD2
CASSSHTDTQYF	TGTGCCAGCAGTTCCCACACAGATACGCAGTATTTT	TRBJ2-3	TRBV28	many	-
CASSLVGLAGSTGELFF	TGCGCCAGCAGCTTGGTGGGGCTAGCGGGATCCACCGGGGAGCTGTTTTTT	TRBJ2-2	TRBV5-1	many	TRBD2
CASSLEGTLNEQYF	TGTGCCAGCAGCTTAGAAGGCACTCTCAACGAGCAGTACTTC	TRBJ2-7	TRBV7-8	many	-
CASSFPRRYGSRESFYEQYF	TGTGCCAGCAGCTTCCCCCGCAGATACGGAAGCAGGGAGTCCTTTTACGAGCAGTACTTC	TRBJ2-7	TRBV7-2	few	-
CASSLGHGTEAFF	TGTGCCAGCAGCCTAGGCCACGGCACTGAAGCTTTCTTT	TRBJ1-1	TRBV12-3/TRBV12-4	many	-
CASSITRNTNYGYTF	TGTGCCAGCAGTATTACTAGGAATACAAACTATGGCTACACCTTC	TRBJ1-2	TRBV2	many	-
CASSSGLAGVIPYEQYF	TGTGCCAGCAGTTCGGGACTAGCGGGAGTGATACCCTACGAGCAGTACTTC	TRBJ2-7	TRBV6-2/TRBV6-3	many	TRBD2
CSASSRRYEQYF	TGCAGTGCTAGCTCTAGGCGCTACGAGCAGTACTTC	TRBJ2-7	TRBV20-1	many	-
CASTSGLAGGRELFF	TGTGCCAGCACCAGCGGACTAGCGGGAGGGCGAGAGCTGTTTTTT	TRBJ2-2	TRBV6-2/TRBV6-3	-	TRBD2
CASSQDRLLGLGTDNEQFF	TGCGCCAGCAGCCAAGATCGGTTGCTCGGACTAGGCACGGACAATGAGCAGTTCTTC	TRBJ2-1	TRBV4-3	many	TRBD2
CASSLRDRVYEQYF	TGTGCCAGCAGTCTCCGGGACCGGGTATACGAGCAGTACTTC	TRBJ2-7	TRBV2	many	-
CSARDLTKKEQFF	TGCAGTGCTAGAGACCTGACTAAGAAGGAGCAGTTCTTC	TRBJ2-1	TRBV20-1	many	-
CASSPLAGGGQTQYF	TGTGCCAGCAGTCCACTAGCGGGAGGAGGGCAGACCCAGTACTTC	TRBJ2-5	TRBV2	many	TRBD2
CASSPGDTTYEQYF	TGTGCCAGCTCACCAGGGGACACGACCTACGAGCAGTACTTC	TRBJ2-7	TRBV18	many	-
CASSKGTGANVLTF	TGTGCCAGTTCGAAGGGGACTGGGGCCAACGTCCTGACTTTC	TRBJ2-6	TRBV7-6	many	-
CASSYDNYSDRTHF	TGCGCCAGCAGCTACGACAACTACTCGGACAGAACTCATTTT	TRBJ2-3	TRBV5-1	many	-
CASSLYRAGYTF	TGTGCCAGCAGTTTATACAGGGCGGGCTACACCTTC	TRBJ1-2	TRBV12-3/TRBV12-4	many	-
CAIGGVYF	TGTGCCATCGGAGGGGTGTACTTC	TRBJ2-7	TRBV10-3	many	-
CASSVEGVARGTDTQYF	TGTGCCAGCAGCGTCGAGGGGGTAGCTCGGGGCACAGATACGCAGTATTTT	TRBJ2-3	TRBV9	few	-
CASSRTGDEQYF	TGTGCCAGCAGCAGGACAGGGGACGAGCAGTACTTC	TRBJ2-7	TRBV6-5	many	TRBD1
CASSLRGNTDTQYF	TGTGCCAGCAGTTTAAGGGGGAATACAGATACGCAGTATTTT	TRBJ2-3	TRBV12-3/TRBV12-4	many	-
CASSWPGRATDTDTQYF	TGTGCCAGCAGTTGGCCCGGGAGGGCCACCGACACAGATACGCAGTATTTT	TRBJ2-3	TRBV12-3/TRBV12-4	many	TRBD2
CASSQDLWTSEKLFF	TGCGCCAGCAGCCAAGATCTTTGGACCTCCGAAAAACTGTTTTTT	TRBJ1-4	TRBV4-3	many	-
CASSLGQSGNTIYF	TGTGCCAGCAGCTTAGGGCAGAGTGGAAACACCATATATTTT	TRBJ1-3	TRBV7-9	many	-
CASSLIGGDTQYF	TGCGCCAGCAGCTTGATTGGAGGGGATACGCAGTATTTT	TRBJ2-3	TRBV5-1	-	-
CSTRMGTVIYEQYF	TGCAGTACCCGGATGGGGACAGTGATCTACGAGCAGTACTTC	TRBJ2-7	TRBV20-1	many	TRBD1
CASSVFGQSGNSPLHF	TGTGCCAGCAGCGTATTCGGACAGAGTGGAAATTCACCCCTCCACTTT	TRBJ1-6	TRBV7-8	many	-
CASRGATYEQYF	TGTGCCAGCAGAGGGGCTACCTACGAGCAGTACTTC	TRBJ2-7	TRBV7-2	many	-
CASSLWQGQPQHF	TGTGCCAGCAGCTTGTGGCAGGGTCAGCCCCAGCATTTT	TRBJ1-5	TRBV5-5	many	-
CASSVFSDRGGEQYF	TGTGCCAGCAGCGTATTTTCGGACAGGGGCGGCGAGCAGTACTTC	TRBJ2-7	TRBV9	many	TRBD1
CASSVRAGNNEQFF	TGTGCCAGCAGCGTGCGGGCTGGAAACAATGAGCAGTTCTTC	TRBJ2-1	TRBV5-8	many	-
CASSLAGGNAGANVLTF	TGCGCCAGCAGCTTGGCAGGGGGCAACGCTGGGGCCAACGTCCTGACTTTC	TRBJ2-6	TRBV5-1	many	TRBD1
CAISLGRSTDTQYF	TGTGCCATCAGCCTAGGACGGAGCACAGATACGCAGTATTTT	TRBJ2-3	TRBV10-3	many	-
CASSHSAASYEQYF	TGTGCCAGCAGCCACTCAGCGGCGTCCTACGAGCAGTACTTC	TRBJ2-7	TRBV4-2	many	-
CSAYGVGEAFF	TGCAGTGCGTATGGGGTTGGCGAAGCTTTCTTT	TRBJ1-1	TRBV20-1	many	-
CASSLGGDGAQHF	TGTGCCAGCAGTTTAGGGGGTGATGGAGCCCAGCATTTT	TRBJ1-5	TRBV12-3/TRBV12-4	many	-
CASVKDGETQYF	TGCGCCAGCGTCAAGGATGGAGAGACCCAGTACTTC	TRBJ2-5	TRBV5-1	many	-